This TCR beta chain was sequenced during a study of CD8+CD57+ T cells in acquired aplastic anemia. Overall study context: DNA from sorted CD4+ and CD8+ cells averaged 3.2 ug.

Genomic DNA served as template for TCR beta VDJ and CDR3 profiling. TCRdb ran MiXCR on the reads and lists one entry per CDR3 protein. The sample carries about 220,000 distinct CDR3 sequences, about a third recorded once. This clonotype has just one count. Its antigen remains unknown. One junction end disagrees with the germline gene, perhaps due to a read error. This CDR3 contains 12 residues. The germline V gene has CDR1 GTSNPN and CDR2 SVGIG (reference sequence). Findings of the study overall: Significant differences in CD8+ Simpson's diversity were not observed between patients and controls. Over 25 shared CD8+ CDR3s appeared highly expressed within patients' immunodominant clones.

The rearrangement links TRBV30 to TRBJ1-2; the D gene is possibly TRBD1 (5 bases). Sequencing was carried out using sorted CD4+, CD8+, or CD8+CD57+ T cells (not recorded which) from PBMCs. The origin of this receptor is a human donor in good health, serving as a control. CDR3 region: CAWSVHRTGYAF. The CDR3 DNA reads TGTGCCTGGAGTGTACACAGGACTGGCTACGCCTTC. The complete variable domain, with remaining parts taken from reference TRBV30 and TRBJ1-2, reads SQTIHQWPATLVQPVGSPLSLECTVEGTSNPNLYWYRQAAGRGLQLLFYSVGIGQISSEVPQNLSASRPQDRQFILSSKKLLLSDSGFYLCAWSVHRTGYAFGSGTRLTVV.